This T cell receptor (beta chain) stems from a study of blood T cell repertoires in COVID-19. Germline lookup yields CDR1 SGHNT and CDR2 YYREEE (reference sequence). J was trimmed by 11 bases and V by 0 bases; bases with no gene match: 11. The CDR3 contains 16 residues. This clone was detected only a few times. Here immunoSEQ multiplex PCR was the method, and the copy in TCRdb shows in-frame clones only, minus some. The sample records about 80,000 clones, roughly 80% being singletons. The sequenced sample was peripheral blood. The origin of this receptor is a woman older than 75 with acute or convalescent COVID-19. The rearrangement joins TRBV5-4 to TRBJ1-4, with 9 positions matching TRBD1. CDR3 region: CASSLGGTGSQNKLFF. The CDR3 DNA reads as TGTGCCAGCAGCTTGGGCGGGACAGGGTCGCAGAATAAACTGTTTTTT. Variable domain in full (rest from reference TRBV5-4 and TRBJ1-4): ETGVTQSPTHLIKTRGQQVTLRCSSQSGHNTVSWYQQALGQGPQFIFQYYREEENGRGNFPPRFSGLQFPNYSSELNVNALELDDSALYLCASSLGGTGSQNKLFFGSGTQLSVL.